A single sample is the source of the 14 T cell receptor beta chains below, sequenced in a study of CD8+ T cells in alopecia areata. Treatment in this sample: oral pan-JAK inhibitor, 5-10 mg twice daily. Once RNA had been extracted, it was reverse transcribed into cDNA to act as the sequencing template. The data were produced by immunoSEQ multiplex PCR, yet TCRdb's version contains in-frame clones alone and is incomplete. The data contain more than 90,000 clones, roughly three fifths of them seen just once; the ten biggest clones take up 12%. This material consisted of CD8+ T cells sorted from blood, taken at week 24, from a patient treated with tofacitinib. The receptors come from a human donor with alopecia areata.

The genes are TRBV4-1 and TRBJ1-3; no reliable D call. The germline CDR1 and CDR2 sequences are MGHRA and YSYEKL. This CDR3 has 16 amino acids. Trimming left V 0 bases short and J 0 bases short, with 9 bases between. The CDR3 loop is CASSQEGRNSGNTIYF. The CDR3 DNA reads as TGCGCCAGCAGCCAAGAAGGCAGGAACTCTGGAAACACCATATATTTT.

This clone was detected only once. J is TRBJ1-2 and V is TRBV7-9, with TRBD1 as a possible D gene (5 bases). The CDR3 length is 13 residues. The V and J ends lost 5 bases and 2 bases respectively, with 9 bases between them. The V gene's germline CDR1 is SEHNR and CDR2 FQNEAQ (reference sequence). CDR3 DNA: TGTGCCAGCAGCACCTCAGGGAACTATGGCTACACCTTC. This encodes CASSTSGNYGYTF.

The genes are TRBV27 and TRBJ2-3; possibly TRBD1 or TRBD2 for D (5 bases each). Germline loops: CDR1 MNHEY, CDR2 SMNVEV (reference sequence). The CDR3 has 15 amino acids. The V and J ends lost 1 base and 3 bases respectively, with 11 bases between them. The CDR3 bases are TGTGCCAGCAGTTTATTCCCGGGGACGACAGATACGCAGTATTTT. Amino acids: CASSLFPGTTDTQYF.

This clone was observed a handful of times. The J gene is TRBJ2-1, the V gene TRBV29-1; the D is unclear. V gave up 7 bases and J gave up 5 bases, with 6 bases separating them. CDR1 is SQVTM, CDR2 ANQGSEA, per germline. The CDR3 totals 10 residues. The CDR3 DNA reads as TGCAGCGCCTACGACAATGAGCAGTTCTTC. It encodes CSAYDNEQFF.

The V call is TRBV6-5, the J call TRBJ2-1, with TRBD2 matching over 7 bases. The CDR3 has 15 amino acids. Germline V CDR1 and CDR2: MNHEY, SVGAGI. Losses at the gene ends were 6 bases for V and 6 bases for J; bases not matched to a gene: 11. The CDR3 sequence: CASRLRDYPGNEQFF. The CDR3 region has the DNA TGTGCCAGCAGACTCCGGGACTACCCGGGCAATGAGCAGTTCTTC.

This chain's CDR3 is CSVVDTGTGELFF. The CDR3, as DNA: TGCAGCGTTGTCGACACGGGCACCGGGGAGCTGTTTTTT. The rearrangement uses TRBV29-1 and TRBJ2-2; D unresolved. The germline V gene has CDR1 SQVTM and CDR2 ANQGSEA. V was pared by 4 bases and J by 4 bases, with 10 bases between. The CDR3 length is 13 residues.

The V gene is TRBV7-9, the J gene TRBJ1-5, with D tentatively TRBD1 (5 bases). Trimming shortened V by 5 bases and J by 5 bases, and 16 bases separated the two germline ends. The CDR3 extends over 15 amino acids. Looked up from germline, CDR1 is SEHNR and CDR2 is FQNEAQ (reference sequence). The CDR3 DNA reads TGTGCCAGCAGCCCCTGGGACGGGAAGGATCAGCCCCAGCATTTT. Protein: CASSPWDGKDQPQHF.

By share, this clone counts as medium-sized. V and J are TRBV5-1 and TRBJ1-1; D is unclear. The CDR3 contains 14 residues. Trimming took 0 bases from V and 3 from J, leaving 9 bases between them. The germline V gene encodes CDR1 SGHRS and CDR2 YFSETQ. The CDR3 reads CASSLVGSDTEAFF. DNA for the CDR3: TGCGCCAGCAGCTTGGTTGGATCTGACACTGAAGCTTTCTTT.

This clone came up a few times. This sequence joins TRBV5-6 and TRBJ2-4; D remains ambiguous. The germline gives CDR1 SGHDT, CDR2 YYEEEE. The CDR3 has 16 amino acids. Trimming removed 5 bases at V and 1 base at J, with 16 bases between. CDR3 sequence: CASRSDPDGAKNIQYF. CDR3 bases: TGTGCCAGCAGATCGGACCCGGACGGGGCCAAAAACATTCAGTACTTC.

The rearrangement joins TRBV5-1 to TRBJ1-1, with 9 bases fitting TRBD1. The CDR3 sequence is 15 residues long. CDR1 SGHRS and CDR2 YFSETQ come from the germline V gene. J lost 1 base, V lost 1 base, and 2 bases had no gene match. The CDR3 is CASSLLDRGNTEAFF. CDR3 in DNA: TGCGCCAGCAGCTTGCTGGACAGGGGGAACACTGAAGCTTTCTTT.

CDR3 DNA: TGTGCCTGGAACCTAGTCCACGATGAGCAGTTCTTC. Translating gives CAWNLVHDEQFF. J is TRBJ2-1 and V is TRBV30; D is undetermined. The CDR3 length is 12 residues. Deletions cut 4 bases from V and 8 bases from J, with 12 bases between. From germline, CDR1 is GTSNPN and CDR2 SVGIG (reference sequence).

In this sample, this clone turned up a few times. The chain combines TRBV27 with TRBJ2-3; no clear D gene. The CDR3 has 13 residues. Trimming removed 6 bases from V and 5 bases from J, with 12 bases in between. CDR1 is MNHEY, CDR2 SMNVEV, per germline (reference sequence). For the CDR3, the DNA is TGTGCCAGCAGCCCCCTCGCGATAGATACGCAGTATTTT. The encoded protein is CASSPLAIDTQYF.

The chain is built from TRBV30 and TRBJ1-2; no clear D gene. Trimming took off 7 bases at V and 1 base at J, with 4 bases between the two ends. CDR1 is GTSNPN and CDR2 is SVGIG in the germline V gene (reference sequence). The length of the CDR3 is 10 residues. CDR3 sequence (DNA): TGTGCCTTAATTAACTATGGCTACACCTTC. The encoded protein is CALINYGYTF.

This rearrangement joins TRBV6-5 to TRBJ2-7; 7 bases are shared with TRBD1. CDR3 size: 15 residues. Germline CDR1 MNHEY, CDR2 SVGAGI. The V segment lost 0 bases and the J segment 5 bases; nucleotides outside the gene matches: 7. CDR3 in amino acids: CASSYSGQGVNEQYF. The CDR3, as DNA: TGTGCCAGCAGTTACTCCGGGCAGGGGGTAAACGAGCAGTACTTC.